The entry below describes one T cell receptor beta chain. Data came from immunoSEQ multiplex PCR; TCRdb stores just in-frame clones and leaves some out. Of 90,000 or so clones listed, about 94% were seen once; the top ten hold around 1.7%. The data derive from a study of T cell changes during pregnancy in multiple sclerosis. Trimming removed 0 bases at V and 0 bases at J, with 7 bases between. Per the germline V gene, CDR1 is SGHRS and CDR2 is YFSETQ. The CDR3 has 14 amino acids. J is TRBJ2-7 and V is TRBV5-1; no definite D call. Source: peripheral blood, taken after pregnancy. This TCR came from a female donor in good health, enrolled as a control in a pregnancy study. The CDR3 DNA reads TGCGCCAGCAGCTTGGCGTACAGCTCCTACGAGCAGTACTTC. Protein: CASSLAYSSYEQYF.